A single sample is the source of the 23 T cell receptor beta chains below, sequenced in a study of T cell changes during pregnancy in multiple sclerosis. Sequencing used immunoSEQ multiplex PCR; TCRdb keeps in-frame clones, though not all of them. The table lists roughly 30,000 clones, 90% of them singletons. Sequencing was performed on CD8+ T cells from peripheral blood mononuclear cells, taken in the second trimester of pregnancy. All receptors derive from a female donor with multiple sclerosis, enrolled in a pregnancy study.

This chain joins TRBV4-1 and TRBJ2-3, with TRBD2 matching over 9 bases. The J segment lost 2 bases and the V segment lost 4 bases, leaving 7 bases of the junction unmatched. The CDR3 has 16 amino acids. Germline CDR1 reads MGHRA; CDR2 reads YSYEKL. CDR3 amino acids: CASSLKTSGLTDTQYF. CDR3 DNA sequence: TGCGCCAGCAGCCTTAAGACTAGCGGTCTCACAGATACGCAGTATTTT.

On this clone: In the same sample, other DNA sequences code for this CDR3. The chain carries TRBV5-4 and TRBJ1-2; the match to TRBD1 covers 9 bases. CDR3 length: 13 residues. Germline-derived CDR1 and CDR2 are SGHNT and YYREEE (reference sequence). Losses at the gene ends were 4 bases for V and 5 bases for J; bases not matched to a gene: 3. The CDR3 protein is CASSQDRGYGYTF. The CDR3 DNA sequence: TGTGCCAGCAGCCAAGACAGGGGGTATGGCTACACCTTC.

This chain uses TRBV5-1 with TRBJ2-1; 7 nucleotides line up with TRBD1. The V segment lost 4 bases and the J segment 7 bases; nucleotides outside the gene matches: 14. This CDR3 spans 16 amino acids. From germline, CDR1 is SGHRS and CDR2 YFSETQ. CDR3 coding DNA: TGCGCCAGCAGCAACAGGGGTTCGGGTGCGAGGAATGAGCAGTTCTTC. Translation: CASSNRGSGARNEQFF.

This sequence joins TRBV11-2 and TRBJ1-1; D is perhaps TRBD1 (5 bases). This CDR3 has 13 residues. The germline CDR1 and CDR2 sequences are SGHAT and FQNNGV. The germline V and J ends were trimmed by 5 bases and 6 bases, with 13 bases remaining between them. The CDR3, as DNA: TGTGCCAGCAGCGGGACGGGGGACCCTGAAGCTTTCTTT. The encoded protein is CASSGTGDPEAFF. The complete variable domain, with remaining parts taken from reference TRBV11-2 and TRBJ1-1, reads EAGVAQSPRYKIIEKRQSVAFWCNPISGHATLYWYQQILGQGPKLLIQFQNNGVVDDSQLPKDRFSAERLKGVDSTLKIQPAKLEDSAVYLCASSGTGDPEAFFGQGTRLTVV.

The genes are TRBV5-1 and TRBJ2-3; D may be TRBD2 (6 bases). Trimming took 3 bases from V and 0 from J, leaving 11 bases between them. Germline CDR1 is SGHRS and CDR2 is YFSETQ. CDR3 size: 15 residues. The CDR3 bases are TGCGCCAGCAGCTCCGGGGACTTGAGCACAGATACGCAGTATTTT. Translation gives CASSSGDLSTDTQYF. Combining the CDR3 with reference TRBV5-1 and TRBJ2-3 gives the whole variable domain KAGVTQTPRYLIKTRGQQVTLSCSPISGHRSVSWYQQTPGQGLQFLFEYFSETQRNKGNFPGRFSGRQFSNSRSEMNVSTLELGDSALYLCASSSGDLSTDTQYFGPGTRLTVL.

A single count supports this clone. The DNA for the CDR3 is TGTGCCAGTAGTCCCGGGACAGTTTTCCTTGGCTCCTACAATGAGCAGTTCTTC. Its translation: CASSPGTVFLGSYNEQFF. The V and J genes are TRBV19 and TRBJ2-1, with 7 positions matching TRBD1. Germline V lookup: CDR1 LNHDA, CDR2 SQIVND (reference sequence). The CDR3 sequence is 18 residues long. The V segment lost 5 bases and the J segment 0 bases; nucleotides outside the gene matches: 13.

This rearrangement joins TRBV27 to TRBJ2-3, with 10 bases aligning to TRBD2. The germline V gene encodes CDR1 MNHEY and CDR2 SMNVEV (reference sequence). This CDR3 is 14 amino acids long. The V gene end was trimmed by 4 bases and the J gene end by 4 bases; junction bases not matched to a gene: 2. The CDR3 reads CASSYSGRADTQYF. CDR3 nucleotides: TGTGCCAGCAGTTACAGCGGGAGGGCAGATACGCAGTATTTT.

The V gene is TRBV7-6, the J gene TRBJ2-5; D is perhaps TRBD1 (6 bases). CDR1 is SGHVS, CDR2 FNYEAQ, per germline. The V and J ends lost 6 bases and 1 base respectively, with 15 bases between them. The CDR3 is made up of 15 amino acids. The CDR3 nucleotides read TGTGCCAGCAGGGCCTCCACAGGGTCCCAAGAGACCCAGTACTTC. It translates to CASRASTGSQETQYF.

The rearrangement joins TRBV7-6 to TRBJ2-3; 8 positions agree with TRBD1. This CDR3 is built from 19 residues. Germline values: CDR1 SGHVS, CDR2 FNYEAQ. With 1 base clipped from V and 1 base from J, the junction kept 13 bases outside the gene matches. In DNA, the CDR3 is TGTGCCAGCAGCTTAGTTGAGACAGGGGTGCCTATCGGCACAGATACGCAGTATTTT. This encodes CASSLVETGVPIGTDTQYF.

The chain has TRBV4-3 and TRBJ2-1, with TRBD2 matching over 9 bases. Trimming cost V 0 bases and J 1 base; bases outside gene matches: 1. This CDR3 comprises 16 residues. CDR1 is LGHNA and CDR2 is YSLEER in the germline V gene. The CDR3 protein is CASSQDSGSSYNEQFF. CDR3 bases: TGCGCCAGCAGCCAAGATAGCGGGAGTTCCTACAATGAGCAGTTCTTC.

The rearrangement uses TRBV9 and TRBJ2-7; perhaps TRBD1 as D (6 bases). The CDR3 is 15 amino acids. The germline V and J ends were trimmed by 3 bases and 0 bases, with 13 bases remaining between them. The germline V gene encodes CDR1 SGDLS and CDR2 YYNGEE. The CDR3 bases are TGTGCCAGCAGCGGCGAGACAGGACCCTCCTACGAGCAGTACTTC. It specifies CASSGETGPSYEQYF.

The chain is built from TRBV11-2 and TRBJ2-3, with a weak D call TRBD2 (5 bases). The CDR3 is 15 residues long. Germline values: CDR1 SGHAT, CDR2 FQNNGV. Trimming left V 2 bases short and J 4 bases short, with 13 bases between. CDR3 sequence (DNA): TGTGCCAGCAGCTTACGATCCCGGGGAGCAGATACGCAGTATTTT. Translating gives CASSLRSRGADTQYF.

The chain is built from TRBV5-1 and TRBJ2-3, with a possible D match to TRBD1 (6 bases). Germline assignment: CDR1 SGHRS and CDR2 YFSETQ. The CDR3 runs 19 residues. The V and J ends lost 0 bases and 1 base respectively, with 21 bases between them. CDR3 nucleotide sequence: TGCGCCAGCAGCTTGGCTGGGGTCAGGGGCCCAGGAGGCACAGATACGCAGTATTTT. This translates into CASSLAGVRGPGGTDTQYF.

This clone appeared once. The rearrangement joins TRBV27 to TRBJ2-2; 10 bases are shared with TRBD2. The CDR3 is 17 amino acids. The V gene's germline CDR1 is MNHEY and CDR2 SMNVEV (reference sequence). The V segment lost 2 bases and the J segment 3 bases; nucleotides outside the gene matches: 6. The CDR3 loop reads CASSLGLAGVHTGELFF. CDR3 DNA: TGTGCCAGCAGTTTAGGTCTAGCGGGAGTTCACACCGGGGAGCTGTTTTTT.

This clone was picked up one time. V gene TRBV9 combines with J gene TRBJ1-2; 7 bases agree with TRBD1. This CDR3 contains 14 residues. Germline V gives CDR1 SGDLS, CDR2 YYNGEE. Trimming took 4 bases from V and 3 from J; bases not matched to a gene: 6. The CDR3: CASSNHRGDYGYTF. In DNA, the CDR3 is TGTGCCAGCAGCAATCACAGGGGTGACTATGGCTACACCTTC.

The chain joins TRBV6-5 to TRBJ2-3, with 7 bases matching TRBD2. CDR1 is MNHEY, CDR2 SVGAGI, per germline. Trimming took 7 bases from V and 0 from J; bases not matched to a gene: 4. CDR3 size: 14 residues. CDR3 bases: TGTGCCAGCACCTATAGCGGGAGCACAGATACGCAGTATTTT. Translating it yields CASTYSGSTDTQYF.

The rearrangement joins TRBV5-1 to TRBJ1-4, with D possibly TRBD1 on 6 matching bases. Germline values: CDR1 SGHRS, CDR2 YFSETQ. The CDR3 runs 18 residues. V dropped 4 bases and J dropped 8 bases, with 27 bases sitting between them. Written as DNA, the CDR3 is TGCGCCAGCAGCCATACCGGGACCGTCATACCAGGGGACGAAAAACTGTTTTTT. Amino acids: CASSHTGTVIPGDEKLFF.

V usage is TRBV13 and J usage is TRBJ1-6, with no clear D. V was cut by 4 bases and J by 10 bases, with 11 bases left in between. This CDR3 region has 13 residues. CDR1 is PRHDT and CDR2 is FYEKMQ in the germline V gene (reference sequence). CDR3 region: CASSSYSSSPLHF. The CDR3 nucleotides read TGTGCCAGCAGCTCCTACAGCTCCTCACCCCTCCACTTT.

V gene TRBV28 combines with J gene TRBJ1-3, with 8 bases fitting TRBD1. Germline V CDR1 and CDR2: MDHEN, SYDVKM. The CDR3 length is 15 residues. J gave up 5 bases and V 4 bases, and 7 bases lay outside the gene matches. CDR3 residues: CASSSYDRGRNTIYF. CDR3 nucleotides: TGTGCCAGCAGTTCCTACGACAGGGGACGAAACACCATATATTTT.

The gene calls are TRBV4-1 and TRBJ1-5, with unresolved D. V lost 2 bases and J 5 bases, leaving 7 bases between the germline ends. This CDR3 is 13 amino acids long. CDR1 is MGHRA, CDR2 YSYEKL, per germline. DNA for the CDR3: TGCGCCAGCAGCCAACGGGATTATCAGCCCCAGCATTTT. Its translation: CASSQRDYQPQHF.

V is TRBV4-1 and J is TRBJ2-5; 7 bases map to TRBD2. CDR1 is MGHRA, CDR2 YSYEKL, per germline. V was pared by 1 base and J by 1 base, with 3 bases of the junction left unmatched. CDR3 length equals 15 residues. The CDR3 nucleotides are TGCGCCAGCAGCCAAGGGGGGGGACTCCAAGAGACCCAGTACTTC. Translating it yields CASSQGGGLQETQYF.

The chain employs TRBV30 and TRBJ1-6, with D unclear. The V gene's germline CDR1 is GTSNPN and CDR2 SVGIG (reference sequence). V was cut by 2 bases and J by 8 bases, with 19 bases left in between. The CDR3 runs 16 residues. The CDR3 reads CAWSPRWRVGDSPLHF. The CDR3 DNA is TGTGCCTGGAGTCCCCGTTGGCGGGTCGGCGATTCACCCCTCCACTTT.

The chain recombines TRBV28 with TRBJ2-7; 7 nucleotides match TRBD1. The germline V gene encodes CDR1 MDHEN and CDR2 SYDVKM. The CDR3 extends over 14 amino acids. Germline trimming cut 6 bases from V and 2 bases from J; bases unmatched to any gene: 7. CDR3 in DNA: TGTGCCAGCAGACCTATAGGGGGCCCCTACGAGCAGTACTTC. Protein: CASRPIGGPYEQYF.